These 17 T cell receptor beta chains were all obtained from the same sample, sequenced in a study of blood T cell repertoires in COVID-19. Produced via immunoSEQ multiplex PCR; TCRdb's table is partial and in-frame only. Of over 30,000 clones listed, roughly nine tenths are singletons. Sequenced input: peripheral blood. These receptors were collected from a man aged 65 to 79 with active COVID-19.

This chain links TRBV2 with TRBJ2-7, with D unclear. The CDR3 has 11 residues. The germline V and J ends were trimmed by 3 bases and 4 bases, with 4 bases remaining between them. CDR1 and CDR2 from the germline V gene are SNHLY and FYNNEI. CDR3 region: CASSERYEQYF. The CDR3 bases are TGTGCCAGCAGTGAGCGGTACGAGCAGTACTTC.

This rearrangement joins TRBV19 to TRBJ1-1; 7 bases agree with TRBD1. The CDR3 contains 17 residues. Trimming removed 1 base from V and 2 bases from J; junction bases left unmatched: 10. Germline CDR1 and CDR2: LNHDA and SQIVND (reference sequence). This chain's CDR3 is CASSIGGGGGLNTEAFF. The DNA of the CDR3 is TGTGCCAGTAGTATAGGAGGGGGCGGCGGGCTAAACACTGAAGCTTTCTTT.

J is TRBJ1-1 and V is TRBV7-3; 10 nucleotides align to TRBD1. V shed 5 bases, J shed 12 bases, and the junction held 9 bases outside the gene matches. CDR3 size: 13 residues. Germline CDR1 and CDR2: SGHTA and FQGTGA. The CDR3 DNA sequence: TGTGCCAGCAGCCCTGACAGGGGGCGCCCCCCTTTCTTT. Its protein is CASSPDRGRPPFF.

This clone was counted a single time. V usage is TRBV19 and J usage is TRBJ2-2; TRBD1 matches at 8 bases. Trimming cost V 8 bases and J 1 base; bases outside gene matches: 3. Germline CDR1 and CDR2: LNHDA and SQIVND (reference sequence). CDR3 length: 14 residues. The CDR3 nucleotides read TGTGCCAGTCGCACAGGGGGGAACACCGGGGAGCTGTTTTTT. Translating gives CASRTGGNTGELFF. Full variable domain (missing parts from reference TRBV19 and TRBJ2-2): DGGITQSPKYLFRKEGQNVTLSCEQNLNHDAMYWYRQDPGQGLRLIYYSQIVNDFQKGDIAEGYSVSREKKESFPLTVTSAQKNPTAFYLCASRTGGNTGELFFGEGSRLTVL.

The chain couples TRBV2 to TRBJ2-5, with 8 bases lining up with TRBD1. The CDR3 is 14 amino acids. Germline lookup yields CDR1 SNHLY and CDR2 FYNNEI. V was pared by 1 base and J by 7 bases, with 5 bases of the junction left unmatched. CDR3 nucleotide sequence: TGTGCCAGCAGTGAAGGGACAGGGATAGGGACCCAGTACTTC. Protein product: CASSEGTGIGTQYF.

The chain links TRBV5-6 to TRBJ1-2; 8 nucleotides match TRBD1. The V gene's germline CDR1 is SGHDT and CDR2 YYEEEE. This CDR3 is 15 amino acids long. V dropped 0 bases and J dropped 4; count of bases not matched to a gene: 5. In nucleotides, the CDR3 is TGTGCCAGCAGCTTGGCCGACAGGGGTGGCTATGGCTACACCTTC. It codes for CASSLADRGGYGYTF.

The sample holds a few counts of this clone. The chain uses TRBV5-7 and TRBJ2-7, with TRBD1 matching 7 bases. TRBV5-7 is an open reading frame, and its role is uncertain. The trim removed 1 base at V and 5 bases at J, leaving 6 bases unmatched. The CDR3 loop spans 14 amino acids. Here the CDR3 reads CASSLMRQGDEQYF. The CDR3 bases are TGTGCCAGCAGCTTGATGAGACAGGGCGACGAGCAGTACTTC.

This chain links TRBV2 with TRBJ2-2, with 9 positions matching TRBD1. Per germline, CDR1 SNHLY and CDR2 FYNNEI. Trimming took 6 bases from V and 5 from J; bases not matched to a gene: 7. The CDR3 is 15 residues long. CDR3 nucleotides: TGTGCCAGCAGCCCCGGACAGGGGAGGACCGGGGAGCTGTTTTTT. Translating gives CASSPGQGRTGELFF.

The V and J genes are TRBV3-1 (or the pseudogene TRBV3-2) and TRBJ2-3; D possibly corresponds to TRBD2 (5 bases). Deletions cut 4 bases from V and 3 bases from J, with 5 bases between. CDR3 length equals 12 residues. Looked up from germline, CDR1 is LGHDT and CDR2 is YNNKEL (reference sequence). The CDR3 sequence: CASSPGTDTQYF. CDR3 coding DNA: TGTGCCAGCAGCCCGGGGACAGATACGCAGTATTTT.

The chain carries TRBV27 and TRBJ1-4; D perhaps matches TRBD1 (6 bases). The germline V gene has CDR1 MNHEY and CDR2 SMNVEV (reference sequence). V was trimmed by 6 bases and J by 4 bases, leaving 12 bases between them. The CDR3 spans 14 residues. CDR3 coding DNA: TGTGCCAGCAGGGGGGCAGGACGTAATGAAAAACTGTTTTTT. It codes for CASRGAGRNEKLFF.

The chain links TRBV6-5 to TRBJ2-4, with TRBD2 as a possible D gene (6 bases). CDR1 MNHEY and CDR2 SVGAGI come from the germline V gene. CDR3 length: 13 amino acids. V was clipped by 2 bases and J by 7 bases, with 9 bases between them. As DNA, the CDR3 is TGTGCCAGCAGTTACGCTGGGGGGAACATTCAGTACTTC. Translating gives CASSYAGGNIQYF.

This chain joins TRBV4-3 and TRBJ2-3; TRBD2 matches 11 bases. The CDR3 spans 18 residues. J gave up 1 base and V 1 base, and 7 bases lay outside the gene matches. The germline CDR1 and CDR2 sequences are LGHNA and YSLEER. CDR3 coding DNA: TGCGCCAGCAGCCAAGCTTTCACTAGCGGGAGCGGCACAGATACGCAGTATTTT. Its protein product is CASSQAFTSGSGTDTQYF.

The genes are TRBV13 and TRBJ2-1; 12 bases fit TRBD2. Germline CDR1 and CDR2: PRHDT and FYEKMQ (reference sequence). This CDR3 has 18 residues. The trim removed 2 bases at V and 2 bases at J, leaving 7 bases unmatched. CDR3 in amino acids: CASSLNLAGGPTYNEQFF. The CDR3 bases are TGTGCCAGCAGCTTAAACCTAGCGGGAGGGCCAACCTACAATGAGCAGTTCTTC. The entire variable domain, with the rest obtained from reference TRBV13 and TRBJ2-1, is as follows: AAGVIQSPRHLIKEKRETATLKCYPIPRHDTVYWYQQGPGQDPQFLISFYEKMQSDKGSIPDRFSAQQFSDYHSELNMSSLELGDSALYFCASSLNLAGGPTYNEQFFGPGTRLTVL.

In DNA, the CDR3 is TGTGCCAGCAGATCCGGACAGTACACCGGGGAGCTGTTTTTT. Amino acids: CASRSGQYTGELFF. This chain links TRBV5-6 with TRBJ2-2, with a possible D match to TRBD1 (6 bases). The CDR3 sequence is 14 residues long. Between the trimmed V and J ends, which lost 5 bases and 3 bases, there was a span of 11 bases. Germline lookup yields CDR1 SGHDT and CDR2 YYEEEE. Full variable domain (outside the CDR3, taken from reference TRBV5-6 and TRBJ2-2): DAGVTQSPTHLIKTRGQQVTLRCSPKSGHDTVSWYQQALGQGPQFIFQYYEEEERQRGNFPDRFSGHQFPNYSSELNVNALLLGDSALYLCASRSGQYTGELFFGEGSRLTVL.

This chain uses TRBV28 with TRBJ2-1; 9 positions agree with TRBD2. The CDR3 contains 15 residues. Germline V lookup: CDR1 MDHEN, CDR2 SYDVKM. V gave up 7 bases and J gave up 9 bases; unmatched junction bases: 13. The CDR3 region has the DNA TGTGCCAGCACCCAACGGCTAGCGGGAAGGGGTGAGCAGTTCTTC. Protein: CASTQRLAGRGEQFF.

The chain couples TRBV9 to TRBJ2-2; 9 bases line up with TRBD1. The CDR3 extends over 17 amino acids. The junction had 12 bases not matched to a gene; V was cut back by 3 bases and J by 6 bases. Germline loops: CDR1 SGDLS, CDR2 YYNGEE. CDR3 sequence (DNA): TGTGCCAGCAGCGCTGTCCCACAGGGGGCGTCGTCCGGGGAGCTGTTTTTT. Translated, it gives CASSAVPQGASSGELFF.

This clone was detected only a few times. The rearrangement joins TRBV3-1 (or the pseudogene TRBV3-2) to TRBJ2-7, with D perhaps matching TRBD2 (6 bases). With 7 bases removed from V and 4 bases from J, the gap between germline ends came to 23 bases. Per the germline V gene, CDR1 is LGHDT and CDR2 is YNNKEL (reference sequence). The length of the CDR3 is 16 residues. Written as DNA, the CDR3 is TGTGCCAGCACCACAGGCACCGGCGGAGGGCTATACGAGCAGTACTTC. It is translated as CASTTGTGGGLYEQYF.